What follows is one TCR beta chain and its context. Trimming removed 3 bases at V and 1 base at J, with 12 bases between. From germline, CDR1 is SGHTA and CDR2 FQGNSA. The CDR3 runs to 15 residues. These data come from a study of cytomegalovirus exposure and HLA in healthy donors. Primers for the PCR totalled 60 Vbeta and 13 Jbeta. TCRdb's table, derived via immunoSEQ multiplex PCR, lists solely in-frame clones and lacks some. This table has some 70,000 clones, about 80% appearing once. The sequence was collected from a man over 45 in good health and CMV-seronegative. The V call is TRBV7-2, the J call TRBJ1-1, with a weak D call TRBD1 (5 bases). The sample was PBMCs. CDR3 nucleotides: TGTGCCAGCAGCTTTGGCAGGGCGAAGAACACTGAAGCTTTCTTT. Its translation is CASSFGRAKNTEAFF. Drawing the rest from reference TRBV7-2 and TRBJ1-1, the complete variable domain is GAGVSQSPSNKVTEKGKDVELRCDPISGHTALYWYRQSLGQGLEFLIYFQGNSAPDKSGLPSDRFSAERTGGSVSTLTIQRTQQEDSAVYLCASSFGRAKNTEAFFGQGTRLTVV.